The 16 T cell receptor beta chains given below trace back to one sample, sequenced in a study of cytomegalovirus exposure and HLA in healthy donors. Measured with immunoSEQ multiplex PCR; TCRdb has only the in-frame clones, and not every one. The top ten hold approximately 1% of the sample, which has a few hundred thousand clones, 86% seen once. Sequences were obtained from PBMCs. The receptors originated from a woman aged 18-29 years in good health and CMV-seronegative.

This chain links TRBV9 with TRBJ2-2, with D uncertain. The CDR3 consists of 14 residues. V lost 0 bases and J lost 5, with 8 bases in between. CDR1 is SGDLS, CDR2 YYNGEE, per germline. CDR3 sequence: CASSVELRTGELFF. CDR3 in DNA: TGTGCCAGCAGCGTAGAGTTGAGGACCGGGGAGCTGTTTTTT.

The count of this clone is one. This rearrangement joins TRBV27 to TRBJ2-4; 9 nucleotides align to TRBD2. The length of the CDR3 is 16 residues. The junction had 9 bases not matched to a gene; V was cut back by 7 bases and J by 2 bases. The V gene's germline CDR1 is MNHEY and CDR2 SMNVEV (reference sequence). The CDR3 loop is CASKLSGGRPKNIQYF. For the CDR3, the DNA is TGTGCCAGCAAACTTAGCGGGGGTAGACCCAAAAACATTCAGTACTTC.

V gene TRBV13 combines with J gene TRBJ1-1; TRBD1 agrees at 10 bases. This CDR3 has 14 residues. Germline CDR1 reads PRHDT; CDR2 reads FYEKMQ (reference sequence). J was trimmed by 5 bases and V by 5 bases; bases with no gene match: 5. In DNA, the CDR3 is TGTGCCAGCAGCATGGGACAGGGGAAGACTGAAGCTTTCTTT. Translation: CASSMGQGKTEAFF.

In regard to this clone: At one end the junction does not follow the germline gene, possibly because of a read error. The chain combines TRBV5-6 with TRBJ1-2; D unclear. Germline V gene sequence: CDR1 SGHDT, CDR2 YYEEEE. This CDR3 is 14 amino acids long. CDR3 nucleotide sequence: TGTGCCAGCAGCTTGTCGGCGGAGGAATATGCCTACACCTTC. It is translated as CASSLSAEEYAYTF.

The chain carries TRBV28 and TRBJ2-7, with no clear D. Per germline, CDR1 MDHEN and CDR2 SYDVKM. This CDR3 has 11 residues. The CDR3 DNA sequence: TGTGCGGCCGGTCCCTCCAGGGAGCAGTACTTC. Its protein is CAAGPSREQYF.

The chain joins TRBV7-9 to TRBJ1-2, with D perhaps TRBD1 (6 bases). V lost 3 bases and J lost 5, with 13 bases in between. This CDR3 is built from 14 residues. The V gene's germline CDR1 is SEHNR and CDR2 FQNEAQ (reference sequence). This CDR3 is CASSLPGGYYGYTF. The CDR3, as DNA: TGTGCCAGCAGCTTGCCGGGGGGCTATTATGGCTACACCTTC.

V usage is TRBV30 and J usage is TRBJ2-2; 9 nucleotides line up with TRBD1. Germline lookup yields CDR1 GTSNPN and CDR2 SVGIG (reference sequence). The CDR3 runs to 15 residues. V was clipped by 4 bases and J by 5 bases; unmatched bases: 8. CDR3 residues: CAWTPGTGSTGELFF. The CDR3 nucleotides read TGTGCCTGGACCCCCGGGACAGGGAGTACCGGGGAGCTGTTTTTT.

This chain joins TRBV18 and TRBJ1-5; D possibly corresponds to TRBD1 (5 bases). The CDR3 loop spans 15 amino acids. Trimming cost V 3 bases and J 0 bases, with 9 bases left between them. CDR1 and CDR2 from the germline V gene are KGHSH and LQKENI. CDR3 bases: TGTGCCAGCTCACCGACAGATTATAGCAATCAGCCCCAGCATTTT. Translating gives CASSPTDYSNQPQHF.

The chain links TRBV7-2 to TRBJ1-4; 11 bases line up with TRBD1. Losses at the gene ends were 5 bases for V and 8 bases for J; bases not matched to a gene: 10. Germline V gives CDR1 SGHTA, CDR2 FQGNSA. The CDR3 consists of 16 residues. The CDR3 region is CASSLLPGTGGEKLFF. CDR3 nucleotide sequence: TGTGCCAGCAGCCTCCTCCCCGGGACAGGGGGAGAAAAACTGTTTTTT. Combining the CDR3 with reference TRBV7-2 and TRBJ1-4 gives the whole variable domain GAGVSQSPSNKVTEKGKDVELRCDPISGHTALYWYRQSLGQGLEFLIYFQGNSAPDKSGLPSDRFSAERTGGSVSTLTIQRTQQEDSAVYLCASSLLPGTGGEKLFFGSGTQLSVL.

The rearrangement uses TRBV29-1 and TRBJ2-2; 13 bases match TRBD2. J was trimmed by 9 bases and V by 4 bases; bases with no gene match: 11. Germline CDR1 is SQVTM and CDR2 is ANQGSEA. The CDR3 runs to 16 residues. DNA of the CDR3: TGCAGCGTTGCCGGCGGACTAGCGGGAGATAGTCGGGAGCTGTTTTTT. Translated: CSVAGGLAGDSRELFF.

The V and J genes are TRBV5-1 and TRBJ2-1, with 10 bases identical to TRBD2. The CDR3 is made up of 15 amino acids. Germline lookup yields CDR1 SGHRS and CDR2 YFSETQ. Germline trimming cut 0 bases from V and 8 bases from J; bases unmatched to any gene: 5. The CDR3 loop reads CASSLGLAGIHEQFF. The CDR3 coding sequence is TGCGCCAGCAGCTTGGGACTAGCGGGTATCCATGAGCAGTTCTTC.

This clone appeared a single time. The chain is built from TRBV5-1 and TRBJ2-7, with TRBD1 matching 11 bases. The ends lost 4 bases at V and 4 bases at J; junction bases unmatched: 4. The germline CDR1 and CDR2 sequences are SGHRS and YFSETQ. The CDR3 sequence is 14 residues long. This chain's CDR3 is CASSPDRGLYEQYF. In nucleotides, the CDR3 is TGCGCCAGCAGCCCGGACAGGGGGCTGTACGAGCAGTACTTC.

V is TRBV13 and J is TRBJ2-7; 10 bases line up with TRBD1. CDR3 length equals 17 residues. The V gene's germline CDR1 is PRHDT and CDR2 FYEKMQ (reference sequence). J gave up 0 bases and V 0 bases, and 5 bases lay outside the gene matches. The CDR3: CASSLGSGQGSSYEQYF. In nucleotides, the CDR3 is TGTGCCAGCAGCTTAGGCTCGGGACAGGGGTCCTCCTACGAGCAGTACTTC.

CDR3 protein: CASSTGQGAVDEQFF. The DNA for the CDR3 is TGCGCCAGCAGCACCGGACAGGGGGCCGTGGATGAGCAGTTCTTC. The chain uses TRBV5-1 and TRBJ2-1, with TRBD1 matching 11 bases. The CDR3 is 15 residues long. Trimming cost V 4 bases and J 8 bases; bases outside gene matches: 8. Per germline, CDR1 SGHRS and CDR2 YFSETQ. Using reference TRBV5-1 and TRBJ2-1 for the parts outside the CDR3, the full variable domain is KAGVTQTPRYLIKTRGQQVTLSCSPISGHRSVSWYQQTPGQGLQFLFEYFSETQRNKGNFPGRFSGRQFSNSRSEMNVSTLELGDSALYLCASSTGQGAVDEQFFGPGTRLTVL.

The chain employs TRBV4-3 and TRBJ2-5; 10 bases line up with TRBD1. The CDR3 is 16 residues long. The V gene's germline CDR1 is LGHNA and CDR2 YSLEER. Losses at the gene ends were 6 bases for V and 6 bases for J; bases not matched to a gene: 13. CDR3 coding DNA: TGCGCCAGCAGTCATGACCTTGGGACAGGGGTAAAGACCCAGTACTTC. Translating it yields CASSHDLGTGVKTQYF.

This chain joins TRBV29-1 and TRBJ1-2; D unclear. V lost 0 bases and J 6 bases, leaving 11 bases between the germline ends. CDR1 SQVTM and CDR2 ANQGSEA come from the germline V gene. The CDR3 spans 13 residues. The CDR3 nucleotides are TGCAGCGTTGAAGAGGGTCGGGGAGATGGCTACACCTTC. Protein sequence: CSVEEGRGDGYTF.